The rows below give T cell receptor beta chains drawn from one sample of a study of spatial heterogeneity in lung cancer. TCRdb fed the 5' RACE reads into MiXCR, producing one record per CDR3 protein. The repertoire holds 15,000 to 20,000 distinct CDR3 sequences, 5.5% to 6.5% seen once, with under 4.5% in the top ten. This specimen was lung tumor tissue, taken at surgery. The receptors were sampled from a female donor with early-stage non-small cell lung cancer. Each CDR3 is given with its conserved first and last residue. D genes are given only for firm matches. Rows may omit the clone size; those that give it use once, few, many or a size class.

CDR3: CASSLGTSGEVETQYF
DNA: TGTGCCAGCAGTTTAGGGACTAGCGGGGAGGTAGAGACCCAGTACTTC
J: TRBJ2-5
V: TRBV28
size: medium-sized
D: TRBD2

CDR3: CASSRALVTNEQFF
DNA: TGCGCCAGCAGCCGGGCGTTGGTTACCAATGAGCAGTTCTTC
J: TRBJ2-1
V: TRBV5-1
size: many
D: NA

CDR3: CASSQVGQGPKNIQYF
DNA: TGTGCCAGCAGTCAAGTGGGGCAGGGGCCCAAAAACATTCAGTACTTC
J: TRBJ2-4
V: TRBV7-2
size: few
D: NA

CDR3: CASRLTGARETQYF
DNA: TGTGCCAGCAGGCTGACAGGGGCAAGGGAGACCCAGTACTTC
J: TRBJ2-5
V: TRBV5-4
size: many
D: TRBD1

CDR3: CASSQELESPLHF
DNA: TGCGCCAGCAGCCAAGAGTTGGAATCACCCCTCCACTTT
J: TRBJ1-6
V: TRBV4-3
size: many
D: NA

CDR3: CASSSLPGQRGPGNTIYF
DNA: TGTGCCAGCAGCTCTCTACCGGGACAGCGAGGCCCTGGAAACACCATATATTTT
J: TRBJ1-3
V: TRBV6-6
size: many
D: TRBD1

CDR3: CASSLTPTDTQYF
DNA: TGTGCCAGCAGCTTAACTCCCACAGATACGCAGTATTTT
J: TRBJ2-3
V: TRBV5-5
size: many
D: NA

CDR3: CASSSRAGWGIQYF
DNA: TGCGCCAGCAGCTCGAGGGCAGGGTGGGGCATTCAGTACTTC
J: TRBJ2-4
V: TRBV5-1
size: many
D: NA

CDR3: CASSLRPGLAGGLGANVLTF
DNA: TGTGCCAGCAGTTTGAGACCCGGACTAGCGGGAGGTCTTGGGGCCAACGTCCTGACTTTC
J: TRBJ2-6
V: TRBV28
size: many
D: TRBD2

CDR3: CASSPSVETQYF
DNA: TGTGCCAGCAGCCCCAGTGTGGAGACCCAGTACTTC
J: TRBJ2-5
V: TRBV11-2
size: many
D: NA

CDR3: CASSDRTDTQYF
DNA: TGCGCCAGCAGTGACCGCACAGATACGCAGTATTTT
J: TRBJ2-3
V: TRBV10-1
size: many
D: NA

CDR3: CASSYDSMGGELFF
DNA: TGTGCCAGCAGTTACGACTCTATGGGAGGGGAGCTGTTTTTT
J: TRBJ2-2
V: TRBV6-6
size: NA
D: NA